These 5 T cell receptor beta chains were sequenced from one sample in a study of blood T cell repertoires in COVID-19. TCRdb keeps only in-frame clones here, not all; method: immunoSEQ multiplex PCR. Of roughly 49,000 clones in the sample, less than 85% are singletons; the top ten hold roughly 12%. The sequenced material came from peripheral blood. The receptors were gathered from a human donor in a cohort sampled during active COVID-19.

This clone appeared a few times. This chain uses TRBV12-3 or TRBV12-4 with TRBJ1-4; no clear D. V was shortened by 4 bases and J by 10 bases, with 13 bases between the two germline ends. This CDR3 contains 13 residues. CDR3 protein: CASSSGLAVKLFF. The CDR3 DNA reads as TGTGCCAGCAGTTCCGGGTTGGCGGTAAAACTGTTTTTT.

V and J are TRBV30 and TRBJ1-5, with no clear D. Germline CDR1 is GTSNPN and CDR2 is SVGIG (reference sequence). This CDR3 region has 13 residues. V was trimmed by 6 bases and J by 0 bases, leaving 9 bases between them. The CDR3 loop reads CACRTNSNQPQHF. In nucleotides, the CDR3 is TGTGCCTGTCGGACTAATAGCAATCAGCCCCAGCATTTT.

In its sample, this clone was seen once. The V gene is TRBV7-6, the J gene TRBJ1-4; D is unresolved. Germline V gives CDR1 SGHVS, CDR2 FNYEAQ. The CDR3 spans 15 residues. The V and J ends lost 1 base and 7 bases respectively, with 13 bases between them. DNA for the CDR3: TGTGCCAGCAGCTTAGAGAGGGAAAGGGTTGAAAAACTGTTTTTT. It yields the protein CASSLERERVEKLFF.

The chain's CDR3 is CASSLGLAGNEQFF. DNA of the CDR3: TGCGCCAGCAGCTTAGGGTTAGCGGGGAATGAGCAGTTCTTC. The chain uses TRBV5-1 and TRBJ2-1; TRBD2 agrees at 8 bases. Germline trimming cut 2 bases from V and 7 bases from J; bases unmatched to any gene: 5. The CDR3 loop spans 14 amino acids. Germline V CDR1 and CDR2: SGHRS, YFSETQ.

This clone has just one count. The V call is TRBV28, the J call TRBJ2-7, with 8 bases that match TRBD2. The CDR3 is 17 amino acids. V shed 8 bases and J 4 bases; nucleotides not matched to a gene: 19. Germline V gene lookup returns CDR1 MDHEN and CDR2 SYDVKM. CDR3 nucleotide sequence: TGTGCCAGCGGATTGATGCGGGGGCCCAGCGGGAGATACGAGCAGTACTTC. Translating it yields CASGLMRGPSGRYEQYF.